The entry below describes one T cell receptor (beta chain). Its antigen is unknown. This sample is part of a study of vaccination effects on CD4 cells after COVID-19. CDR3 length: 13 amino acids. V gave up 5 bases and J gave up 7 bases; unmatched junction bases: 6. Germline CDR1 is GTSNPN and CDR2 is SVGIG (reference sequence). Sequencing followed a ViraFEST assay step that expanded antigen-specific CD4+ T cells with viral peptide pools. At the end of about 9 days of culture, CD4+ T cells were isolated. Subjects were given two BNT162b2 or mRNA-1273 vaccine doses. Vaccine recipients, nucleocapsid antibody negative, had no prior SARS-CoV-2 infection. PBMC cultures contained 2 million or so cells per well, 9.5 to 10 IU/ml IL-2 and 10 ug/ml peptides. Study-wide results and caveats: Pronounced clonal contraction occurred in clones induced by infection and by vaccine late after vaccination.

Sequencing used immunoSEQ multiplex PCR; TCRdb keeps in-frame clones, though not all of them. The top ten clones hold roughly 23% of a sample with about 15,000 clones, about 74% of them seen once. V gene TRBV30 combines with J gene TRBJ2-2; 8 bases map to TRBD2. The sequences come from CD4+ T cells from PBMCs cultured with HCoV-NL63 spike peptides, collected after COVID-19 vaccination. The sequence came from a human donor who received a COVID-19 vaccine. The CDR3 reads CAWLAGSVGELFF. Written as DNA, the CDR3 is TGTGCCTGGTTAGCGGGGTCGGTCGGGGAGCTGTTTTTT.